This T cell receptor (beta chain) emerged from a study of blood T cell repertoires in COVID-19. For the study at large: T cells, B-cell-depleted T cells, or PBMCs supplied cDNA or gDNA.

The junction had 8 bases not matched to a gene; V was cut back by 5 bases and J by 5 bases. The germline CDR1 and CDR2 sequences are MNHEY and SMNVEV (reference sequence). This CDR3 is 15 amino acids long. Per the authors' pipeline: Amplification of reference gene primers provided the estimated nucleated cell counts. Here immunoSEQ multiplex PCR was the method, and the copy in TCRdb shows in-frame clones only, minus some. V and J calls and clone size are copied from that table; D and trimming were computed from the DNA. Among roughly 200,000 clones, over 80% were seen once, and the ten largest hold over 1%. The study assigned cohorts using participant-reported clinical history.

Material for sequencing was PBMCs or T cells enriched from blood (not recorded which). The chain links TRBV27 to TRBJ2-5, with 10 bases identical to TRBD2. This receptor was obtained from a man under 40 who had recovered from COVID-19. As DNA, the CDR3 is TGTGCCAGCAGTGTATTTAGCGGGAGGAACGAGACCCAGTACTTC. This gives the protein CASSVFSGRNETQYF.